Shown below are 28 T cell receptor beta chains from a single sample sequenced in a study of T cells in Graves' hyperthyroidism and ophthalmopathy. The CDR3 regions of TCR beta were amplified from RNA transcripts. The primer set for the first-round RT-PCR of the TCR CDR3 was HTBI. TCRdb recomputed calls from the multiplex PCR reads with MiXCR, one row per CDR3 protein. The sample holds hundreds of thousands of distinct CDR3 sequences, approximately 14% seen once. The sample consisted of blood. The origin of the receptors is a woman younger than 35 with Graves' hyperthyroidism that later progressed to Graves' ophthalmopathy.

The table lists this clonotype with a few counts. The J gene is TRBJ2-3, the V gene TRBV6-1, with 7 nucleotides matching TRBD1. This CDR3 is built from 15 residues. Germline loops: CDR1 MNHNS, CDR2 SASEGT. With V trimmed by 3 bases and J by 1 base, 4 bases remained unmatched. CDR3 amino acids: CASSETGHRTDTQYF. CDR3 DNA sequence: TGTGCCAGCAGTGAGACAGGGCACCGCACAGATACGCAGTATTTT.

This clonotype was observed at least ten times. The gene calls are TRBV7-9 and TRBJ2-2; TRBD2 matches at 12 bases. The V gene end was trimmed by 2 bases and the J gene end by 0 bases; junction bases not matched to a gene: 16. Germline V gene data show CDR1 as SEHNR and CDR2 as FQNEAQ (reference sequence). The CDR3 contains 22 residues. The CDR3 DNA reads TGTGCCAGCAGCTTAAAGAGACTAGCGGGAGCCCCCGTGACCTCGAACACCGGGGAGCTGTTTTTT. Translating it yields CASSLKRLAGAPVTSNTGELFF.

This clonotype was counted many times. The chain combines TRBV2 with TRBJ1-4; TRBD1 agrees at 7 bases. The CDR3 covers 14 residues. Per germline, CDR1 SNHLY and CDR2 FYNNEI. The trim removed 6 bases at V and 2 bases at J, leaving 3 bases unmatched. The CDR3 DNA sequence: TGTGCCAGCAGCGCGGGACAGACTAATGAAAAACTGTTTTTT. The encoded protein is CASSAGQTNEKLFF. The variable domain in full, with the rest retrieved from reference TRBV2 and TRBJ1-4, is EPEVTQTPSHQVTQMGQEVILRCVPISNHLYFYWYRQILGQKVEFLVSFYNNEISEKSEIFDDQFSVERPDGSNFTLKIRSTKLEDSAMYFCASSAGQTNEKLFFGSGTQLSVL.

As concerns this clonotype: The junction shows a germline mismatch at one end, possibly a read error. The V gene is TRBV7-3, the J gene TRBJ2-1, with 12 bases lining up with TRBD2. This CDR3 has 16 residues. Germline assignment: CDR1 SGHTA and CDR2 FQGTGA. Here the CDR3 DNA reads TGTGCCAGCAGCCGGACTAGCGGGATTTCCTACAATGAGCAGCTCTTC. It translates to CASSRTSGISYNEQLF.

The table lists this clonotype with many counts. The J gene is TRBJ2-5, the V gene TRBV2; TRBD1 matches 10 bases. Germline CDR1 reads SNHLY; CDR2 reads FYNNEI. The CDR3 is made up of 13 amino acids. V shed 10 bases, J shed 7 bases, and the junction held 9 bases outside the gene matches. The chain's CDR3 is CAIGNGTGVTQYF. CDR3 coding DNA: TGTGCCATCGGAAATGGGACAGGGGTGACCCAGTACTTC.

This clonotype was seen repeatedly, ten times or more. This chain links TRBV2 with TRBJ2-1, with TRBD2 identical over 8 bases. The length of the CDR3 is 12 residues. The V segment lost 7 bases and the J segment 6 bases; nucleotides outside the gene matches: 2. The germline V gene encodes CDR1 SNHLY and CDR2 FYNNEI. The CDR3 loop reads CASTGRANEQFF. The CDR3 nucleotides read TGTGCCAGCACCGGGAGGGCCAATGAGCAGTTCTTC. The variable domain in full, completed from reference TRBV2 and TRBJ2-1, reads EPEVTQTPSHQVTQMGQEVILRCVPISNHLYFYWYRQILGQKVEFLVSFYNNEISEKSEIFDDQFSVERPDGSNFTLKIRSTKLEDSAMYFCASTGRANEQFFGPGTRLTVL.

The chain combines TRBV7-9 with TRBJ2-1, with D unresolved. CDR3 size: 12 residues. CDR1 is SEHNR, CDR2 FQNEAQ, per germline (reference sequence). Trimming cost V 7 bases and J 6 bases, with 10 bases left between them. CDR3 protein: CASTPSSNEQFF. The CDR3 nucleotides are TGTGCCAGCACCCCCTCCAGCAATGAGCAGTTCTTC.

This clonotype occurred a few times. This chain joins TRBV4-3 and TRBJ2-2; TRBD1 is a possible D gene (5 bases). The CDR3 is 17 residues long. Trimming took 0 bases from V and 7 from J, leaving 18 bases between them. Per germline, CDR1 LGHNA and CDR2 YSLEER. This chain's CDR3 is CASSQELGRNSYGELFF. In DNA, the CDR3 is TGCGCCAGCAGCCAAGAGCTGGGGCGGAATTCGTACGGGGAGCTGTTTTTT.

This clonotype was observed at least ten times. The chain employs TRBV24-1 and TRBJ1-1; D not resolved. CDR3 length: 13 amino acids. Germline CDR1 reads KGHDR; CDR2 reads SFDVKD. V was shortened by 4 bases and J by 5 bases, with 10 bases between the two germline ends. The CDR3: CATSDPLRTEAFF. CDR3 DNA: TGTGCCACCAGTGACCCCCTCAGGACTGAAGCTTTCTTT.

This clonotype was observed a handful of times. The J gene is TRBJ1-1, the V gene TRBV11-2, with 9 nucleotides matching TRBD1. Unmatched junction bases numbered 20, after V lost 3 bases and J lost 3 bases. The CDR3 has 20 amino acids. CDR1 and CDR2 (germline): SGHAT, FQNNGV. This CDR3 reads CASSFLGQGVIPSGYTEAFF. The CDR3 coding sequence is TGTGCCAGCAGCTTTTTGGGACAGGGCGTTATTCCTTCTGGTTACACTGAAGCTTTCTTT.

This clonotype appeared many times. The chain recombines TRBV18 with TRBJ1-1; 8 bases agree with TRBD1. Unmatched junction bases numbered 3, after V lost 1 base and J lost 2 bases. Germline-derived CDR1 and CDR2 are KGHSH and LQKENI. The CDR3 has 15 residues. Here the CDR3 reads CASSPQTGANTEAFF. In DNA, the CDR3 is TGTGCCAGCTCACCACAGACAGGGGCAAACACTGAAGCTTTCTTT.

V gene TRBV7-9 combines with J gene TRBJ1-2, with D possibly being TRBD1 (5 bases). CDR1 SEHNR and CDR2 FQNEAQ come from the germline V gene (reference sequence). The CDR3 has 12 residues. V lost 6 bases to trimming and J lost 8 bases, with 13 bases between them. The CDR3 DNA follows: TGTGCCAGCAGTCTAGGGGCGGAAGGCTACACCTTC. Protein sequence: CASSLGAEGYTF.

This clonotype has only a few counts. One end of the junction varies from germline; a read error may be responsible. The gene calls are TRBV12-3 or TRBV12-4 and TRBJ2-2; D is possibly TRBD2 (6 bases). CDR3 length: 20 amino acids. In nucleotides, the CDR3 is TGTGCCAGCAGCCACCTGTTGCGAACCCACCGGGGGAGCTTGACCGGGGAGCTGCTTTTT. Its protein product is CASSHLLRTHRGSLTGELLF.

This clonotype was picked up many times. The genes are TRBV28 and TRBJ2-1; D is unresolved. The CDR3 length is 12 residues. Germline values: CDR1 MDHEN, CDR2 SYDVKM. Trimming left V 4 bases short and J 10 bases short, with 11 bases between. This CDR3 reads CASSSDQVEQFF. CDR3 nucleotide sequence: TGTGCCAGCAGTTCGGACCAAGTAGAGCAGTTCTTC.

This chain links TRBV5-6 with TRBJ2-2; D may be TRBD1 (5 bases). This CDR3 has 16 residues. In germline, CDR1 is SGHDT, CDR2 YYEEEE. Trimming pared 4 bases from V and 2 bases from J, leaving 15 bases between. The CDR3 nucleotides are TGTGCCAGCAGCCCCAAAACGTGGGGCAACACCGGGGAGCTGTTTTTT. Translating it yields CASSPKTWGNTGELFF.

The chain joins TRBV6-1 to TRBJ1-4; D not certain. Germline V lookup: CDR1 MNHNS, CDR2 SASEGT. The CDR3 has 12 residues. V lost 6 bases and J 8 bases, leaving 10 bases between the germline ends. CDR3 DNA: TGTGCCAGCAGCCTGACGGGCGAAAAACTGTTTTTT. Translating gives CASSLTGEKLFF.

With regard to this clonotype: A much larger clone differs from this one at a single base, so this may be a read error. V gene TRBV20-1 combines with J gene TRBJ2-7; 7 nucleotides match TRBD2. This CDR3 is 13 amino acids long. Germline CDR1 reads DFQATT; CDR2 reads SNEGSKA (reference sequence). The CDR3 DNA sequence: TGCAGTGCTCCCGAGCGGGATCGCTACGAGCGGTACTTC. Encoded protein: CSAPERDRYERYF.

This clonotype was recorded at least ten times. CDR3: CASSSRLSEQYF. DNA for the CDR3: TGTGCCAGCAGTTCCAGGCTCTCCGAGCAGTACTTC. The V call is TRBV27, the J call TRBJ2-7, with no clear D. Trimming pared 4 bases from V and 6 bases from J, leaving 10 bases between. Germline CDR1 and CDR2: MNHEY and SMNVEV (reference sequence). The CDR3 covers 12 residues.

This clonotype was seen ten or more times. The chain is built from TRBV28 and TRBJ1-1; D is uncertain. Trimming took off 5 bases at V and 0 bases at J, with 7 bases between the two ends. The V gene's germline CDR1 is MDHEN and CDR2 SYDVKM. CDR3 length equals 13 residues. CDR3 region: CASSPRLNTEAFF. The CDR3 DNA reads as TGTGCCAGCAGTCCCCGACTGAACACTGAAGCTTTCTTT.

The chain links TRBV4-1 to TRBJ2-3; D is perhaps TRBD2 (6 bases). Germline CDR1 is MGHRA and CDR2 is YSYEKL. The V end lost 4 bases, the J end lost 4 bases, and 12 bases lay between the germline ends. This CDR3 spans 14 amino acids. The CDR3 sequence: CASSPRGGADTQYF. The CDR3 nucleotides are TGCGCCAGCAGCCCTCGGGGCGGGGCAGATACGCAGTATTTT.

V and J are TRBV18 and TRBJ1-2, with D maybe TRBD1 (5 bases). The germline V gene encodes CDR1 KGHSH and CDR2 LQKENI. This CDR3 has 16 amino acids. Trimming pared 6 bases from V and 4 bases from J, leaving 21 bases between. DNA of the CDR3: TGTGCCAGCTCCCCTGGGTCCGGGACCCCTAGCTATGGCTACACCTTC. Amino acid sequence: CASSPGSGTPSYGYTF.

Concerning this clonotype itself: A much larger clone differs by one base, so this may be a read error. CDR3 DNA: TGTGCCTGGAATACGGGAGCGCCCTACAATGAGCAGTTCTTC. Residues: CAWNTGAPYNEQFF. The chain employs TRBV30 and TRBJ2-1, with a weak D call TRBD2 (6 bases). The germline V gene has CDR1 GTSNPN and CDR2 SVGIG (reference sequence). Trimming stripped 4 bases from V and 2 bases from J, with 12 bases between. The CDR3 length is 14 residues.

This clonotype was seen more than once but under ten times. This sequence joins TRBV27 and TRBJ2-1; no clear D gene. Germline V CDR1 and CDR2: MNHEY, SMNVEV (reference sequence). CDR3 size: 19 residues. Trimming took off 5 bases at V and 0 bases at J, with 23 bases between the two ends. In DNA, the CDR3 is TGTGCCAGCAGTCCCCTCTCGGGTTCAAGGTCGAGCTCCTACAATGAGCAGTTCTTC. Protein: CASSPLSGSRSSSYNEQFF.

This sequence joins TRBV6-5 and TRBJ1-6, with 7 nucleotides matching TRBD1. The CDR3 is made up of 14 amino acids. Trimming took 2 bases from V and 16 from J; bases not matched to a gene: 11. The germline V gene encodes CDR1 MNHEY and CDR2 SVGAGI. The CDR3 DNA is TGTGCCAGCAGTTACGTCTCCGGGACAGATCCACTCCACTTT. Translation gives CASSYVSGTDPLHF.

This clonotype was found many times. This chain connects TRBV2 to TRBJ2-5; 10 nucleotides agree with TRBD2. Germline V CDR1 and CDR2: SNHLY, FYNNEI. Trimming cost V 3 bases and J 4 bases; bases outside gene matches: 8. The CDR3 is 16 amino acids. CDR3 bases: TGTGCCAGCAGTGATTCGGCTAGCGGGAGAGGAGAGACCCAGTACTTC. Encoded protein: CASSDSASGRGETQYF. Looking up the rest from reference TRBV2 and TRBJ2-5 gives the full variable domain: EPEVTQTPSHQVTQMGQEVILRCVPISNHLYFYWYRQILGQKVEFLVSFYNNEISEKSEIFDDQFSVERPDGSNFTLKIRSTKLEDSAMYFCASSDSASGRGETQYFGPGTRLLVL.

This clonotype was seen a handful of times. The J gene is TRBJ2-4, the V gene TRBV24-1; TRBD1 matches at 8 bases. The length of the CDR3 is 16 residues. The germline gives CDR1 KGHDR, CDR2 SFDVKD. The V segment lost 4 bases and the J segment 2 bases; nucleotides outside the gene matches: 6. The CDR3 protein is CATSESGQGTKNIQYF. DNA for the CDR3: TGTGCCACCAGTGAGAGCGGACAGGGTACCAAAAACATTCAGTACTTC.

V gene TRBV7-2 combines with J gene TRBJ2-1; no clear D. Germline V lookup: CDR1 SGHTA, CDR2 FQGNSA. Trimming shortened V by 3 bases and J by 9 bases, and 15 bases separated the two germline ends. The CDR3 runs to 14 residues. The CDR3 coding sequence is TGTGCCAGCAGCTTCTCACTAACGGATGGTGAGCAGTTCTTC. Translated, it gives CASSFSLTDGEQFF.

The chain joins TRBV10-2 to TRBJ2-5, with 10 bases identical to TRBD2. V shed 2 bases and J 3 bases; nucleotides not matched to a gene: 9. CDR3 length: 17 residues. Per germline, CDR1 WSHSY and CDR2 SAAADI. The CDR3 loop reads CASSELLAGLIKETQYF. The CDR3 DNA is TGCGCCAGCAGTGAGCTACTAGCGGGACTTATTAAAGAGACCCAGTACTTC.